The 15 T cell receptor beta chains listed next were all sequenced from one sample in a study of blood T cell repertoires in COVID-19. Measured with immunoSEQ multiplex PCR; TCRdb has only the in-frame clones, and not every one. The data show approximately 76,000 clones, about 83% seen once. The sample taken for sequencing was peripheral blood. The receptor source for this set is a young man with acute or convalescent COVID-19.

This clone has only a few counts. This sequence joins TRBV7-9 and TRBJ2-5; the match to TRBD1 covers 8 bases. Germline V gene data show CDR1 as SEHNR and CDR2 as FQNEAQ (reference sequence). The CDR3 has 14 residues. With V trimmed by 5 bases and J by 2 bases, 4 bases remained unmatched. CDR3 residues: CASSGNRGQETQYF. In DNA, the CDR3 is TGTGCCAGCAGCGGAAACAGGGGGCAAGAGACCCAGTACTTC.

The CDR3 DNA reads TGTGCCACCGCCCCGACGGGGGATAGCAATCAGCCCCAGCATTTT. It yields the protein CATAPTGDSNQPQHF. This sequence joins TRBV27 and TRBJ1-5; possibly TRBD1 for D (5 bases). The CDR3 covers 15 residues. Trimming pared 10 bases from V and 0 bases from J, leaving 16 bases between. CDR1 MNHEY and CDR2 SMNVEV come from the germline V gene (reference sequence).

This sequence joins TRBV6-5 and TRBJ2-7; perhaps TRBD1 as D (5 bases). Trimming pared 2 bases from V and 1 base from J, leaving 12 bases between. From germline, CDR1 is MNHEY and CDR2 SVGAGI. This CDR3 region has 15 residues. CDR3 amino acids: CASSYRSGPSYEQYF. The DNA of the CDR3 is TGTGCCAGCAGTTACAGGTCAGGGCCTTCCTACGAGCAGTACTTC.

V gene TRBV27 combines with J gene TRBJ1-2; D is perhaps TRBD1 (5 bases). Germline lookup yields CDR1 MNHEY and CDR2 SMNVEV (reference sequence). Trimming shortened V by 3 bases and J by 2 bases, and 13 bases separated the two germline ends. This CDR3 region has 15 residues. The CDR3 sequence: CASSLWGSTNYGYTF. The DNA of the CDR3 is TGTGCCAGCAGTTTGTGGGGCAGCACAAACTATGGCTACACCTTC.

The chain carries TRBV7-6 and TRBJ2-3, with D possibly matching TRBD1 (5 bases). Between the trimmed V and J ends, which lost 5 bases and 0 bases, there was a span of 12 bases. This CDR3 is built from 15 residues. CDR1 and CDR2 from the germline V gene are SGHVS and FNYEAQ. For the CDR3, the DNA is TGTGCCAGCAGCACTTACCCAGGGAGCACAGATACGCAGTATTTT. It encodes CASSTYPGSTDTQYF.

The V gene is TRBV4-2, the J gene TRBJ1-4, with D perhaps matching TRBD1 (6 bases). Germline V gene lookup returns CDR1 LGHNA and CDR2 YNFKEQ. This CDR3 region has 14 residues. Trimming removed 2 bases from V and 7 bases from J, with 11 bases in between. The CDR3 coding sequence is TGTGCCAGCAGCCAATGGCAGGGGTCTGAAAAACTGTTTTTT. Protein product: CASSQWQGSEKLFF.

The chain links TRBV10-3 to TRBJ2-6; 8 bases match TRBD1. Trimming at V came to 3 bases and at J to 2 bases, leaving 3 bases not matched to a gene. The length of the CDR3 is 16 residues. Per the germline V gene, CDR1 is ENHRY and CDR2 is SYGVKD. CDR3 sequence: CAISDRGLAGANVLTF. In DNA, the CDR3 is TGTGCCATCAGTGACAGGGGGCTAGCTGGGGCCAACGTCCTGACTTTC.

The rearrangement joins TRBV27 to TRBJ2-7; possible D gene TRBD2, 5 bases. Germline CDR1 MNHEY, CDR2 SMNVEV (reference sequence). The CDR3 covers 13 residues. V lost 5 bases, J lost 1 base, and 9 bases lay in between. The chain's CDR3 is CASSVTRSYEQYF. In DNA form, the CDR3 reads TGTGCCAGCAGTGTTACTAGATCCTACGAGCAGTACTTC.

The V gene is TRBV11-2, the J gene TRBJ1-1; TRBD1 matches at 8 bases. V shed 3 bases and J 3 bases; nucleotides not matched to a gene: 3. From germline, CDR1 is SGHAT and CDR2 FQNNGV. The CDR3 totals 14 residues. The CDR3 DNA reads as TGTGCCAGCAGCTTCATACAGGGGGACACTGAAGCTTTCTTT. Translation: CASSFIQGDTEAFF.

Concerning this clone itself: One end of the junction does not line up with germline, which may come from a read error. This CDR3 reads CASSWGGPADF. CDR3 in DNA: TGTGCCAGCAGTTGGGGGGGGCCGGCGGACTTC. The chain is built from TRBV12-3 or TRBV12-4 and TRBJ2-7, with D tentatively TRBD2 (7 bases). The CDR3 is 11 amino acids.

The chain carries TRBV24-1 and TRBJ2-1, with D unresolved. This CDR3 has 12 residues. The germline V gene encodes CDR1 KGHDR and CDR2 SFDVKD. V lost 6 bases to trimming and J lost 5 bases, with 7 bases between them. CDR3: CATSNSNNEQFF. In DNA form, the CDR3 reads TGTGCCACCAGTAACAGCAACAATGAGCAGTTCTTC.

The rearrangement joins TRBV2 to TRBJ1-1, with 7 bases aligning to TRBD1. The length of the CDR3 is 12 residues. Trimming removed 10 bases from V and 7 bases from J; junction bases left unmatched: 9. The germline V gene has CDR1 SNHLY and CDR2 FYNNEI. The CDR3 region is CATTEQGIEAFF. In nucleotides, the CDR3 is TGTGCCACTACTGAACAGGGGATTGAAGCTTTCTTT.

The chain links TRBV9 to TRBJ1-2, with D uncertain. Germline assignment: CDR1 SGDLS and CDR2 YYNGEE. This CDR3 has 15 residues. The V and J ends lost 0 bases and 4 bases respectively, with 13 bases between them. CDR3 bases: TGTGCCAGCAGCGTAGCTAGTACCGCTAGCTATGGCTACACCTTC. Translated, it gives CASSVASTASYGYTF. The full variable domain, its missing parts supplied by reference TRBV9 and TRBJ1-2, is DSGVTQTPKHLITATGQRVTLRCSPRSGDLSVYWYQQSLDQGLQFLIQYYNGEERAKGNILERFSAQQFPDLHSELNLSSLELGDSALYFCASSVASTASYGYTFGSGTRLTVV.

The rearrangement uses TRBV5-1 and TRBJ2-7; 7 bases match TRBD1. Unmatched junction bases numbered 3, after V lost 0 bases and J lost 6 bases. There are 13 residues in the CDR3. Germline V gene lookup returns CDR1 SGHRS and CDR2 YFSETQ. The CDR3 spells CASSLEGAGEQYF. In nucleotides, the CDR3 is TGCGCCAGCAGCTTGGAGGGGGCGGGCGAGCAGTACTTC.

The rearrangement uses TRBV21-1 and TRBJ2-7; whether TRBD2, the table's D call, matches the DNA was not checked. TRBV21-1 is annotated as a pseudogene. The CDR3 runs 16 residues. The CDR3 spells CASSPQLAGGDYEQYF. CDR3 DNA sequence: TGTGCCAGCAGCCCCCAACTAGCGGGAGGAGACTACGAGCAGTACTTC.